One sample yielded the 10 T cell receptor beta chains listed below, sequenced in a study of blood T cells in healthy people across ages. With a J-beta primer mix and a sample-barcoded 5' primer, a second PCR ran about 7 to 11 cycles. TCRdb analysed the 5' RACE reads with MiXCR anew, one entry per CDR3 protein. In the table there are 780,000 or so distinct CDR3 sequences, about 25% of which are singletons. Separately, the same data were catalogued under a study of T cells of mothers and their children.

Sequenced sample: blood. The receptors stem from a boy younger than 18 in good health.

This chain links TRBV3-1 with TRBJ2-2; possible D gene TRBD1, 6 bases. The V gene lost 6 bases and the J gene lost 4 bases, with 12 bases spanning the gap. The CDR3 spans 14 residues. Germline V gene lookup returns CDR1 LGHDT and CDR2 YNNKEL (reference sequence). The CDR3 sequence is CASRKGGFTGELFF. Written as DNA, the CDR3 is TGTGCCAGCAGAAAAGGGGGATTCACCGGGGAGCTGTTTTTT.

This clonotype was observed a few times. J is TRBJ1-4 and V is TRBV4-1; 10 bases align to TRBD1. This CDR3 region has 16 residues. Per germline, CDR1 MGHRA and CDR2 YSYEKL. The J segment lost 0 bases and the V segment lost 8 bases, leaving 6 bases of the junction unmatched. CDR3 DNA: TGCGCCAGCGCCGACAGGGGGCGAACAACTAATGAAAAACTGTTTTTT. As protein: CASADRGRTTNEKLFF.

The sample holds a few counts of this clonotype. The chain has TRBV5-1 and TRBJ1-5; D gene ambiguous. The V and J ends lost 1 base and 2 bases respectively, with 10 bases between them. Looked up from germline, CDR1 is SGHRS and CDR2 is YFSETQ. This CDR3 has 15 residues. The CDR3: CASSLTPSGNQPQHF. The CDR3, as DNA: TGCGCCAGCAGCTTGACACCGAGCGGCAATCAGCCCCAGCATTTT.

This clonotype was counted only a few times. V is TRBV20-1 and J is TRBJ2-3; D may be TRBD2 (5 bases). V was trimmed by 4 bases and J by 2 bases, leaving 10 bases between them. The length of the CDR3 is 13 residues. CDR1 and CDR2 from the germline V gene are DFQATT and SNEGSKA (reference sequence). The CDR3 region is CSAMPGNTDTQYF. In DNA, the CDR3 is TGCAGTGCTATGCCCGGGAACACAGATACGCAGTATTTT.

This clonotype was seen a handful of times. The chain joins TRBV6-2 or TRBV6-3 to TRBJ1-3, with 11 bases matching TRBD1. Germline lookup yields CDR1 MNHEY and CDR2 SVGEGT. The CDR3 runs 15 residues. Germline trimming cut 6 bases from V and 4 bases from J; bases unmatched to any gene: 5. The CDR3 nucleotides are TGTGCCAGCAGACGGACAGGGGGCTTCGGAAACACCATATATTTT. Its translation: CASRRTGGFGNTIYF.

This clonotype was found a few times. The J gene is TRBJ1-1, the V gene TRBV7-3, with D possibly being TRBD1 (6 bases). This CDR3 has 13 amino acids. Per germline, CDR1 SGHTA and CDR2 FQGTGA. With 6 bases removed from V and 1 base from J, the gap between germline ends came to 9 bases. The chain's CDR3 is CASRRDTNTEAFF. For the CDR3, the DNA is TGTGCCAGCAGACGGGACACGAACACTGAAGCTTTCTTT.

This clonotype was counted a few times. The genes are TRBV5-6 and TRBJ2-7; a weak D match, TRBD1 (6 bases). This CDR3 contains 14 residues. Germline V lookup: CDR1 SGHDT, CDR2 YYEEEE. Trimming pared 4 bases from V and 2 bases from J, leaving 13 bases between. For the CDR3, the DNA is TGTGCCAGCAGCCTCACGTGGGGGCCCTACGAGCAGTACTTC. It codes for CASSLTWGPYEQYF.

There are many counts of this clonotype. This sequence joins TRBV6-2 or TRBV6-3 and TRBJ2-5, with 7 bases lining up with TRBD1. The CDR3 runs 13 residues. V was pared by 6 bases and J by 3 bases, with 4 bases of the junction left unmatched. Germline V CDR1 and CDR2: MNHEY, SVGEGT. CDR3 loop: CASRPGGEETQYF. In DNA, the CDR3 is TGTGCCAGCAGACCAGGGGGAGAAGAGACCCAGTACTTC.

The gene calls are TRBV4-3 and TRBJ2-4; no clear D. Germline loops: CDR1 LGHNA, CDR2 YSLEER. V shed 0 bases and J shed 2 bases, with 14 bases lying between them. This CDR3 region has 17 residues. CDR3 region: CASSQDFGVSSKNIQYF. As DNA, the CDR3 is TGCGCCAGCAGCCAAGACTTCGGAGTTTCGTCCAAAAACATTCAGTACTTC.

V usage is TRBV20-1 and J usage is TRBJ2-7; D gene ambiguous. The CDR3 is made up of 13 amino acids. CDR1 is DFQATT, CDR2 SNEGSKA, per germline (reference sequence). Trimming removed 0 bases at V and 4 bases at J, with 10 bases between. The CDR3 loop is CSARDLSVYEQYF. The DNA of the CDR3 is TGCAGTGCTAGAGATCTGTCGGTGTACGAGCAGTACTTC.